This is a list of T cell receptor beta chains from one sample in a study of shared clonotypes between healthy human individuals. Repertoires were generated with immunoSEQ multiplex PCR, while TCRdb's copy carries only in-frame clones and drops some. The data hold some 380,000 clones, with 95% to 97% observed a single time. Sequenced material: memory CD8+ T cells sorted from blood. The source of these receptors is a man aged 30-40 years in good health. Both conserved end residues are part of each CDR3. Fields, in order: CDR3 protein, CDR3 DNA, D gene, V gene, J gene, clone size. D genes are given only for firm matches. Only some rows state a clone size, as once, few, many or a class for expanded clones.

CDR3: CASSLPGRNYGYTF
DNA: TGTGCCAGCAGCTTACCAGGGCGGAACTATGGCTACACCTTC
D: -
V: TRBV13
J: TRBJ1-2
size: -

CDR3: CASTETGSGANVLTF
DNA: TGTGCCAGCACCGAAACAGGGTCTGGGGCCAACGTCCTGACTTTC
D: -
V: TRBV28
J: TRBJ2-6
size: -

CDR3: CASRTSNTGELFF
DNA: TGTGCTAGCCGGACTTCGAACACCGGGGAGCTGTTTTTT
D: -
V: TRBV7-7
J: TRBJ2-2
size: once

CDR3: CASSLKATPPYEQYF
DNA: TGTGCCAGCAGTTTAAAAGCCACCCCTCCCTACGAGCAGTACTTC
D: -
V: TRBV27
J: TRBJ2-7
size: -

CDR3: CASSLGGTGFNEKLFF
DNA: TGTGCCAGCAGCTTGGGTGGGACAGGCTTTAATGAAAAACTGTTTTTT
D: TRBD1
V: TRBV5-6
J: TRBJ1-4
size: -

CDR3: CSVEGGSTDTQYF
DNA: TGCAGCGTTGAAGGGGGCTCAACAGATACGCAGTATTTT
D: -
V: TRBV29-1
J: TRBJ2-3
size: -

CDR3: CASSLERGTDTQYF
DNA: TGCGCCAGCAGCTTGGAGCGGGGCACAGATACGCAGTATTTT
D: -
V: TRBV5-1
J: TRBJ2-3
size: -

CDR3: CSVLAQGRDEQYF
DNA: TGCAGCGTTCTGGCGCAGGGGAGGGACGAGCAGTACTTC
D: -
V: TRBV29-1
J: TRBJ2-7
size: once

CDR3: CASSLLRDTQYF
DNA: TGTGCCAGCAGCTTATTAAGGGATACGCAGTATTTT
D: -
V: TRBV7-2
J: TRBJ2-3
size: few

CDR3: CASSYATGGGNQPQHF
DNA: TGTGCCAGCAGTTACGCGACAGGGGGCGGCAATCAGCCCCAGCATTTT
D: TRBD1
V: TRBV6-5
J: TRBJ1-5
size: few

CDR3: CAISGTGQPQHF
DNA: TGTGCCATCAGTGGGACAGGGCAGCCCCAGCATTTT
D: TRBD1
V: TRBV10-3
J: TRBJ1-5
size: -

CDR3: CSARVWETQYF
DNA: TGCAGTGCTAGAGTGTGGGAGACCCAGTACTTC
D: -
V: TRBV20-1
J: TRBJ2-5
size: once